The 14 T cell receptor beta chains below come from one sample, sequenced in a study of T-cell memory formation after mild COVID-19 (TCRdb year 2021). The library was produced with 5' RACE. Sequencing used an Illumina NovaSeq 6000. TCRdb reprocessed the public reads (quality trimming at Q25 with fastp, clone calling with MiXCR) and kept in-frame beta chains. CDR3 protein duplicates are merged, each entry listing the most common genes and DNA. The sample has approximately 580,000 distinct CDR3 sequences on record, roughly 20% of them singletons. The top ten clones comprise around 12% of the sample. The sequenced sample consisted of PBMCs or a T cell subset sorted from them (not recorded which). These receptors originate from an adult woman who had mild COVID-19 (a few samples of this study predate the infection). The sample titles of this study are shuffled in the database, so cell type and time point are left out; the donor was told from shared clones.

This clonotype has only a few counts. The chain has TRBV7-6 and TRBJ2-3; D gene unclear. V was cut by 1 base and J by 0 bases, with 11 bases left in between. The CDR3 totals 16 residues. Germline V gene lookup returns CDR1 SGHVS and CDR2 FNYEAQ. The CDR3 DNA reads as TGTGCCAGCAGCTTAGAAGTTCAAAGCAGCACAGATACGCAGTATTTT. Protein product: CASSLEVQSSTDTQYF. The full variable domain, in which reference TRBV7-6 and TRBJ2-3 provide the parts outside the CDR3, is GAGVSQSPRYKVTKRGQDVALRCDPISGHVSLYWYRQALGQGPEFLTYFNYEAQQDKSGLPNDRFSAERPEGSISTLTIQRTEQRDSAMYRCASSLEVQSSTDTQYFGPGTRLTVL.

The sample holds a few counts of this clonotype. This chain links TRBV5-1 with TRBJ2-5; perhaps TRBD2 as D (5 bases). The CDR3 runs 15 residues. Germline CDR1 reads SGHRS; CDR2 reads YFSETQ. V lost 6 bases and J 1 base, leaving 16 bases between the germline ends. The CDR3 region has the DNA TGCGCCAGCACCCATGGGAGTCAGGCCCAAGAGACCCAGTACTTC. Amino acids: CASTHGSQAQETQYF. The whole variable domain, filled in from reference TRBV5-1 and TRBJ2-5, reads KAGVTQTPRYLIKTRGQQVTLSCSPISGHRSVSWYQQTPGQGLQFLFEYFSETQRNKGNFPGRFSGRQFSNSRSEMNVSTLELGDSALYLCASTHGSQAQETQYFGPGTRLLVL.

The genes are TRBV18 and TRBJ1-6; D is unresolved. This CDR3 comprises 13 residues. Deletions cut 3 bases from V and 8 bases from J, with 8 bases between. CDR1 KGHSH and CDR2 LQKENI come from the germline V gene. The CDR3: CASSPPVDSPLHF. The CDR3 coding sequence is TGTGCCAGCTCACCTCCGGTGGATTCACCCCTCCACTTT.

This clonotype was found a few times. For the CDR3, the DNA is TGTGCCAGCAGCTTTAGCGGGAGGGGAGAGACCCAGTACTTC. Its protein is CASSFSGRGETQYF. The V gene is TRBV7-8, the J gene TRBJ2-5; the match to TRBD2 covers 11 bases. Germline V gives CDR1 SGHVS, CDR2 FQNEAQ. With 3 bases clipped from V and 4 bases from J, the junction kept 1 base outside the gene matches. The CDR3 sequence is 14 residues long.

This rearrangement joins TRBV7-2 to TRBJ2-1; the D gene is possibly TRBD2 (5 bases). This CDR3 contains 14 residues. Germline CDR1 and CDR2: SGHTA and FQGNSA. Trimming removed 1 base from V and 8 bases from J, with 12 bases in between. CDR3 region: CASSLVASTDEQFF. CDR3 nucleotides: TGTGCCAGCAGCTTAGTGGCTAGCACCGATGAGCAGTTCTTC.

The chain combines TRBV3-1 with TRBJ1-2; the match to TRBD1 covers 7 bases. Germline V CDR1 and CDR2: LGHDT, YNNKEL (reference sequence). This CDR3 comprises 14 residues. V dropped 3 bases and J dropped 7; count of bases not matched to a gene: 8. DNA for the CDR3: TGTGCCAGCAGCCAGGGGCAGGGGGATGGTGGCTACACCTTC. It codes for CASSQGQGDGGYTF. The full variable domain, with the rest looked up from reference TRBV3-1 and TRBJ1-2, is DTAVSQTPKYLVTQMGNDKSIKCEQNLGHDTMYWYKQDSKKFLKIMFSYNNKELIINETVPNRFSPKSPDKAHLNLHINSLELGDSAVYFCASSQGQGDGGYTFGSGTRLTVV.

The rearrangement links TRBV24-1 to TRBJ2-3; a possible D gene is TRBD2 (6 bases). Trimming shortened V by 3 bases and J by 10 bases, and 10 bases separated the two germline ends. The germline gives CDR1 KGHDR, CDR2 SFDVKD. The length of the CDR3 is 12 residues. The CDR3 nucleotides are TGTGCCACCAGTGATACCGGGACTCCGCAGTATTTT. It translates to CATSDTGTPQYF.

This clonotype was counted a single time. The J gene is TRBJ1-6, the V gene TRBV30; 9 bases map to TRBD1. V lost 2 bases to trimming and J lost 6 bases; unmatched junction nucleotides: 11. The CDR3 length is 17 residues. Germline V CDR1 and CDR2: GTSNPN, SVGIG (reference sequence). The CDR3 sequence: CAWSPTGTGRTNSPLHF. CDR3 sequence (DNA): TGTGCCTGGAGTCCCACCGGGACAGGGAGAACTAATTCACCCCTCCACTTT.

The chain employs TRBV19 and TRBJ1-1; D gene unclear. CDR3 size: 15 residues. Trimming left V 0 bases short and J 1 base short, with 9 bases between. CDR1 is LNHDA and CDR2 is SQIVND in the germline V gene (reference sequence). Here the CDR3 reads CASSIEFQRNTEAFF. Written as DNA, the CDR3 is TGTGCCAGTAGTATAGAGTTTCAAAGGAACACTGAAGCTTTCTTT. Based on the CDR3 plus reference TRBV19 and TRBJ1-1, the full variable domain is DGGITQSPKYLFRKEGQNVTLSCEQNLNHDAMYWYRQDPGQGLRLIYYSQIVNDFQKGDIAEGYSVSREKKESFPLTVTSAQKNPTAFYLCASSIEFQRNTEAFFGQGTRLTVV.

This chain joins TRBV6-5 and TRBJ1-2; 8 nucleotides align to TRBD1. This CDR3 has 14 amino acids. After removal of 10 bases from V and 4 bases from J, the junction contained 11 bases not matched to a gene. Germline CDR1 MNHEY, CDR2 SVGAGI. The CDR3 region is CATNIGQGSYGYTF. The CDR3 DNA is TGTGCCACCAATATCGGACAGGGTTCCTATGGCTACACCTTC.

This clonotype was picked up a small number of times. This chain uses TRBV19 with TRBJ2-3; D is unresolved. Germline V gene lookup returns CDR1 LNHDA and CDR2 SQIVND (reference sequence). This CDR3 has 16 residues. V lost 1 base and J 2 bases, leaving 13 bases between the germline ends. The CDR3 sequence is CASSIGPTGHTDTQYF. The CDR3 DNA is TGTGCCAGTAGTATAGGGCCCACGGGCCACACAGATACGCAGTATTTT.

This chain connects TRBV7-2 to TRBJ2-7, with 8 bases aligning to TRBD2. The CDR3 totals 18 residues. Losses at the gene ends were 5 bases for V and 2 bases for J; bases not matched to a gene: 17. CDR1 is SGHTA and CDR2 is FQGNSA in the germline V gene. DNA for the CDR3: TGTGCCAGCAGCAACCCATTAGGGGCGGGGGGCCTCACCTACGAGCAGTACTTC. Amino acids: CASSNPLGAGGLTYEQYF.

This clonotype was picked up a small number of times. The J gene is TRBJ2-4, the V gene TRBV5-1; D may match TRBD1 or TRBD2 (5 bases each). V lost 4 bases, J lost 5 bases, and 10 bases lay in between. Germline V lookup: CDR1 SGHRS, CDR2 YFSETQ. The CDR3 loop spans 13 amino acids. CDR3 residues: CASSTGTQNIQYF. CDR3 sequence (DNA): TGCGCCAGCAGCACCGGGACCCAAAACATTCAGTACTTC.

This clonotype was picked up a small number of times. The J gene is TRBJ2-7, the V gene TRBV12-3 or TRBV12-4; 7 bases map to TRBD2. The CDR3 loop spans 13 amino acids. V was pared by 5 bases and J by 3 bases, with 4 bases of the junction left unmatched. CDR3 in DNA: TGTGCCAGCAGTATCGGGACTATCTACGAGCAGTACTTC. It yields the protein CASSIGTIYEQYF.